The clone carrying this TCR beta chain was counted a few times. The sample is drawn from a study of blood T cell repertoires in COVID-19. The overall study: Sources were T cells, B-cell-depleted T cells, or PBMCs; the material itself was cDNA or gDNA.

Methods used by the authors: Reference gene primers were amplified, and this amplification served to estimate nucleated cell counts. Some clones are missing from TCRdb's copy, which holds only in-frame ones; the method was immunoSEQ multiplex PCR. The V and J calls and clone size were taken over from that table, and D and trimming were inferred from the DNA. This sample yields around 150,000 clones, of which roughly 71% are seen a single time; 3% to 4.5% belongs to the top ten. Germline V gene lookup returns CDR1 SGHNT and CDR2 YYREEE (reference sequence). The V and J ends lost 2 bases and 2 bases respectively, with 6 bases between them. The CDR3 totals 13 residues.

The TCR comes from a woman of 80 years or more with acute or convalescent COVID-19. The chain joins TRBV5-4 to TRBJ2-3; D gene ambiguous. Sequences were obtained from peripheral blood. CDR3 nucleotides: TGTGCCAGCAGCTTCGGTTCCACAGATACGCAGTATTTT. Its protein product is CASSFGSTDTQYF. The variable domain in full, with the rest retrieved from reference TRBV5-4 and TRBJ2-3, is ETGVTQSPTHLIKTRGQQVTLRCSSQSGHNTVSWYQQALGQGPQFIFQYYREEENGRGNFPPRFSGLQFPNYSSELNVNALELDDSALYLCASSFGSTDTQYFGPGTRLTVL.